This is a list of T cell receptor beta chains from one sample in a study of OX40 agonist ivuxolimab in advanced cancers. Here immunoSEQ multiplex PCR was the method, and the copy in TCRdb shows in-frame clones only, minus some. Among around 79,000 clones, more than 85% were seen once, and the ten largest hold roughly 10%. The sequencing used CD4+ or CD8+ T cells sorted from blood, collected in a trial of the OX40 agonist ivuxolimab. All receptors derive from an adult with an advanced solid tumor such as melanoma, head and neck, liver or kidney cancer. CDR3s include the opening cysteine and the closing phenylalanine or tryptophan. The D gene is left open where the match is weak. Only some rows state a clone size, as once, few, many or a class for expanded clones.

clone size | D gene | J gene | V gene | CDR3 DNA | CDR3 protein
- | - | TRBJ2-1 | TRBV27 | TGTGCCAGCAGTTTCATGGCATACAATGAGCAGTTCTTC | CASSFMAYNEQFF
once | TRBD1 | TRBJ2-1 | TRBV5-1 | TGCGCCAGCAGCTTTGTGACAGGGGATAATGAGCAGTTCTTC | CASSFVTGDNEQFF
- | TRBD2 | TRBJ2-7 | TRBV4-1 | TGCGCCAGCAGCGAAAGCGGGGTAGCGGGGGTCGAGCAGTACTTC | CASSESGVAGVEQYF
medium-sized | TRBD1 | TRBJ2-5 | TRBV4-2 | TGTGCCAGCAGCCAAGGGGGACAGGGGGAAGGTTTTGAGACCCAGTACTTC | CASSQGGQGEGFETQYF
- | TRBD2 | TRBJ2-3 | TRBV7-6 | TGTGCCAGCAGCTTAACTAGCGGGGGGGCTATAGGCCAAATTGAGCAGTATTTT | CASSLTSGGAIGQIEQYF
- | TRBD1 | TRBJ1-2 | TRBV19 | TGTGCCAGTAGTATGGGGCAGGGGGCCCTTAGGAACTATGGCTACACCTTC | CASSMGQGALRNYGYTF
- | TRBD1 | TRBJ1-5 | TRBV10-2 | TGCGCCAGCAGTGAGGAGGCAGGGGGCAGGGTTAGCAATCAGCCCCAGCATTTT | CASSEEAGGRVSNQPQHF
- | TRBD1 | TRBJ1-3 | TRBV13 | TGTGCCAGCAGCCCCCGGACAGGGGAAGAACCACACTCTGGAAACACCATATATTTT | CASSPRTGEEPHSGNTIYF
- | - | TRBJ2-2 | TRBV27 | TGTGCCAGCAGTTGGGCAGGGGGGACCGGGGAGCTGTTTTTT | CASSWAGGTGELFF
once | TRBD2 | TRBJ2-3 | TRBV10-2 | TGCGCCAGCATTGGGACTAGCGGGGTCACAGATACGCAGTATTTT | CASIGTSGVTDTQYF
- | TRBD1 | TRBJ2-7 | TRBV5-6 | TGTGCCAGCAGCTTGGCACAGGGGGCCCGTTTCCCCTACGAGCAGTACTTC | CASSLAQGARFPYEQYF
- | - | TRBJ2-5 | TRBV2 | TGTGCCAGCAGTCTCCCACAGCCGGAGGAGACCCAGTACTTC | CASSLPQPEETQYF
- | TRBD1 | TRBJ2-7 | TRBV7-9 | TGTGCCAGCAGCCAAACAATGGGACAGAGGTCCTACGAGCAGTACTTC | CASSQTMGQRSYEQYF
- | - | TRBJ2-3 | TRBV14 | TGTGCCAGCAGTCATTGGACCGAGGGAGAGGGCGATACGCAGTATTTT | CASSHWTEGEGDTQYF
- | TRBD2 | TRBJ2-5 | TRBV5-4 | TGTGCCAGCAGCTCCGGGACTAGCGGTTTCCAAGAGACCCAGTACTTC | CASSSGTSGFQETQYF
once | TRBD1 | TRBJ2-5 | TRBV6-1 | TGTGCCGAACCGGGACAGGGAATCCAAGAGACCCAGTACTTC | CAEPGQGIQETQYF